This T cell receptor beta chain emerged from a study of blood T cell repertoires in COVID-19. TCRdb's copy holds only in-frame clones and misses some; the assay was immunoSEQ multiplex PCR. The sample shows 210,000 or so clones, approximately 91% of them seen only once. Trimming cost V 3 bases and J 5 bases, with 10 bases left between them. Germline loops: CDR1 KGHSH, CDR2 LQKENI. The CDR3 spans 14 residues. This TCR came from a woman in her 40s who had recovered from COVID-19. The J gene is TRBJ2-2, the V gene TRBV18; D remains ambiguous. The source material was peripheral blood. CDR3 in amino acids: CASSPSQATGELFF. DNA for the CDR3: TGTGCCAGCTCACCTTCCCAGGCTACCGGGGAGCTGTTTTTT.